The 7 T cell receptor beta chains presented below share a single source sample, sequenced in a study of blood T cells in healthy people across ages. Primed by a sample-barcoded 5' primer and a J-beta primer mix, a second PCR proceeded for 7 to 11 cycles. Using its own MiXCR run on the 5' RACE reads, TCRdb lists one record per CDR3 protein. The data show 1.5 million to 2 million distinct CDR3 sequences, 28% seen once. The sequencing input was blood. These receptors all stem from a woman in her twenties or thirties in good health.

V usage is TRBV6-5 and J usage is TRBJ2-1, with a weak D call TRBD2 (5 bases). Germline CDR1 and CDR2: MNHEY and SVGAGI. The V gene lost 5 bases and the J gene lost 8 bases, with 19 bases spanning the gap. This CDR3 is 15 amino acids long. Here the CDR3 reads CASSLRPGEGHEQFF. The DNA of the CDR3 is TGTGCCAGCAGTCTACGCCCAGGAGAGGGCCATGAGCAGTTCTTC.

V and J are TRBV12-3 or TRBV12-4 and TRBJ2-7; TRBD2 aligns across 10 bases. Trimming took 6 bases from V and 3 from J; bases not matched to a gene: 8. CDR3 length: 15 residues. The DNA for the CDR3 is TGTGCCAGCAGACCGCGGACTAGCGGTAACTACGAGCAGTACTTC. Translated: CASRPRTSGNYEQYF.

The chain recombines TRBV3-1 with TRBJ1-3; TRBD1 agrees at 7 bases. The CDR3 length is 15 residues. J lost 2 bases, V lost 1 base, and 2 bases had no gene match. From germline, CDR1 is LGHDT and CDR2 YNNKEL (reference sequence). The CDR3 nucleotides are TGTGCCAGCAGCCAAGGGGGACAGACTGGAAACACCATATATTTT. Translating it yields CASSQGGQTGNTIYF. The full variable domain, completed using reference TRBV3-1 and TRBJ1-3, is DTAVSQTPKYLVTQMGNDKSIKCEQNLGHDTMYWYKQDSKKFLKIMFSYNNKELIINETVPNRFSPKSPDKAHLNLHINSLELGDSAVYFCASSQGGQTGNTIYFGEGSWLTVV.

Ten or more counts support this clonotype. The DNA for the CDR3 is TGTGCCATCAGTGAGTCGAAAGGGACCGGTGGGGAGACCCAGTACTTC. As protein: CAISESKGTGGETQYF. The rearrangement links TRBV10-3 to TRBJ2-5; either TRBD1 or TRBD2 may fit D (5 bases each). CDR1 and CDR2 (germline): ENHRY, SYGVKD. Between the trimmed V and J ends, which lost 0 bases and 5 bases, there was a span of 16 bases. CDR3 size: 16 residues.

CDR3 bases: TGCGCCAGCAGCTTGGGGACAGTGAGGGAGCCCCAGCATTTT. Translated: CASSLGTVREPQHF. The chain joins TRBV5-1 to TRBJ1-5; D is perhaps TRBD1 (6 bases). The V end was cut by 0 bases, the J end by 8 bases, with 12 bases between. This CDR3 contains 14 residues. CDR1 is SGHRS and CDR2 is YFSETQ in the germline V gene.

The chain is built from TRBV5-1 and TRBJ2-1, with 7 positions matching TRBD2. Trimming at V came to 3 bases and at J to 8 bases, leaving 14 bases not matched to a gene. Germline-derived CDR1 and CDR2 are SGHRS and YFSETQ. The CDR3 sequence is 16 residues long. The CDR3 loop is CASSWGERDKWDEQFF. CDR3 sequence (DNA): TGCGCCAGCAGCTGGGGTGAGCGGGATAAATGGGATGAGCAGTTCTTC.

This clonotype was seen more than once but under ten times. This chain links TRBV18 with TRBJ1-1; weak D call: TRBD1 (5 bases). CDR3 length: 14 amino acids. The V gene's germline CDR1 is KGHSH and CDR2 LQKENI. V was shortened by 7 bases and J by 0 bases, with 12 bases between the two germline ends. CDR3 DNA: TGTGCCAGCTGGGGGGGGAGCCTGAACACTGAAGCTTTCTTT. Its protein product is CASWGGSLNTEAFF.